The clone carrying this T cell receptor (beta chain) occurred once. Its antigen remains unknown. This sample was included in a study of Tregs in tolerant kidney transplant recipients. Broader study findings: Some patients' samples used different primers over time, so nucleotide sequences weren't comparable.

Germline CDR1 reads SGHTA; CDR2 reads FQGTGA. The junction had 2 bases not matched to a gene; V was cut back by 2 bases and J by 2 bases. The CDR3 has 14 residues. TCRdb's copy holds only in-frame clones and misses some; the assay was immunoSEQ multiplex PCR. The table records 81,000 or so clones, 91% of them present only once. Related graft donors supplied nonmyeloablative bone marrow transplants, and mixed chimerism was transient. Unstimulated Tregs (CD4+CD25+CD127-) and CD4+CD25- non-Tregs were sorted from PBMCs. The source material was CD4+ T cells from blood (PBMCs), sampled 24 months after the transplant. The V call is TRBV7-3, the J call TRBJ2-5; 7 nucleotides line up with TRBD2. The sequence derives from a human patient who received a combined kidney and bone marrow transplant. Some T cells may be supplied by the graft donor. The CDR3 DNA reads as TGTGCCAGCAGCTTATCGGGGGGTCAAGAGACCCAGTACTTC. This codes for CASSLSGGQETQYF.